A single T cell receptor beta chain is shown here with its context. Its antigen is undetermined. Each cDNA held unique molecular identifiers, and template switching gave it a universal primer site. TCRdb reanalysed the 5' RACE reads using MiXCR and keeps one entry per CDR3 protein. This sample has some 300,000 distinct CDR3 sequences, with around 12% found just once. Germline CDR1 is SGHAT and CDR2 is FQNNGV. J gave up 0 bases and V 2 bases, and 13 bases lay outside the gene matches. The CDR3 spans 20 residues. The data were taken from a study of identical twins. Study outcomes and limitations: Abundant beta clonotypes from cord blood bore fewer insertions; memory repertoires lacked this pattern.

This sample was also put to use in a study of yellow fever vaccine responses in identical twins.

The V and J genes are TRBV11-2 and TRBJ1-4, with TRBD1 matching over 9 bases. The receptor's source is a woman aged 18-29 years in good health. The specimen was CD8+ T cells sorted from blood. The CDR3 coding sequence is TGTGCCAGCAGCTTAAAATTGGGGACAGGGATGTTTGCAACTAATGAAAAACTGTTTTTT. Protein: CASSLKLGTGMFATNEKLFF.